This T cell receptor beta chain was recovered during a study of cytomegalovirus exposure and HLA in healthy donors (dated by TCRdb to 2017 to 2019). Concerning the study at large: According to an earlier analysis of a few hundred of the donors, 150 million to 200 million T cells yielded 120 million or so unique TCR beta sequences and 276 Gb of sequence data. Every discovery cohort repertoire had been produced on one sequencing platform. Donor age, sex, ethnicity and CMV serostatus were compiled together with the repertoire data. High-throughput TCR immunosequencing, statistical association of individual TCRs with disease status, and machine learning were combined to predict cytomegalovirus infection status. A later analysis re-analyzed previously published TCR beta repertoires from roughly 630 donors and added high-resolution HLA genotyping to study TCR occurrence patterns. An early release covering more than 500 HLA-typed donors comprised about 300 gigabases of sequencing data and around 80 million unique TCR sequences. Among under 450 genotyped donors of the cohort, an average of around 240,000 unique TCR beta nucleotide sequences were sequenced per donor, 15% to 20% of them non-productive. A separate validation cohort of approximately 130 different subjects was used in addition to the approximately 670-subject first cohort. Rather than using new phenotypic data, the later analysis identified candidate immune exposures from TCR beta sequences and from how often those sequences occurred across donors. The number of typed donors differed by locus: 629-630 for A, B, C, DRB1 and DQB1; about 520 for DQA1; approximately 600 for DPA1; and around 450 for DPB1. Class I and class II HLA loci were covered by the typing at four-digit resolution. An earlier analysis of 500 to 650 of the donors applied high-throughput TCR beta sequencing to assess whether each TCR beta V gene segment acted as functional or pseudogenic. A later genetic analysis took genome-wide SNP genotypes for about three fifths of the 666 donors and used that subset as a discovery cohort. The aim of the study was to test whether cataloging public T cell receptors could identify signatures of past pathogen exposure. The T cell repertoires of several hundred subjects were profiled by immunosequencing and related to cytomegalovirus serostatus. Because of strong linkage in the cohort, roughly five DR-DQ haplotypes were treated as single units for association and clustering. Of the 300 to 500 genotyped donors, 81% were placed in the genetic ancestry cluster associated with self-reported Caucasian donors. Overall results and qualifications from the work: Most TCR sequences were seen in very few donors, while some public TCRs were found in many individuals. Some IMGT-functional V segments, including TRBV6-2 and TRBV6-3, could not be told apart with the 87-base-pair reads, so those segments were excluded. Compared with equally common non-associated chains, HLA-associated TCR beta chains in a later analysis were more clonally expanded and had lower generation probabilities. For the cohort, immune exposure information was limited to CMV serostatus. A later analysis found that most CMV-associated TCR beta chains appeared HLA-restricted, with HLA associations seemingly driven largely by CMV exposure. Some 15 rarely observed V segments, including chromosome 9 orphons, were excluded from the earlier analysis of a few hundred of the donors because counts were too low. A few of the identified cytomegalovirus-associated TCR beta chains were confirmed in vitro to be specific for cytomegalovirus antigens. In a later genetic analysis, fewer N-insertions in productive TCRs were reported among donors in an Asian-associated ancestry cluster than the roughly 640-donor mean. The study listed approximately 160 TCR beta chains as associated with cytomegalovirus. A further reported finding was that TCR beta sequences accurately predicted the HLA-A and HLA-B alleles for most subjects in the first cohort. Correlated functional status among segregating V segments might reflect linkage disequilibrium, but an unknown experimental factor could not be ruled out. Presence/absence analyses assumed roughly uniform sequencing depth across donors, an assumption that may not hold. V-gene and J-gene trimming of TCR beta chains was associated with a missense DCLRE1C variant in a later genetic analysis, and the association was replicated in an independent cohort. Strong co-occurrence of HLA alleles, especially DR and DQ, made assigning TCR associations to individual alleles difficult. A group of highly shared sequence variants was considered likely to be a technical artifact of the sequencing pipeline. At a false discovery rate of 0.05, a later analysis linked fewer than 20,000 TCR beta sequences to specific HLA alleles. In both the original and validation cohorts, the classifier was reported to diagnose cytomegalovirus status with high specificity and sensitivity. Broadly in line with IMGT annotations, most TCR beta V segments showed up in productive rearrangements about 90% or about 30% of the time in an earlier analysis of several hundred of the donors. A later analysis reported that several top co-occurrence clusters appeared linked to parvovirus B19, influenza, CMV and Epstein-Barr virus. It was suggested by the authors that the approach could potentially be generalized to other disease states and immunological phenotypes. A later analysis found that TCR association rates varied across HLA loci, with DRB1 alleles showing the most associated TCRs and HLA-C alleles the fewest. In this cohort, only TCR beta chains were sequenced, and detectable features were limited by the absence of alpha or paired-chain data. Because HLA typing was missing for some donors at each locus, association tests included only the typed subset.

From the germline V gene (reference sequence), CDR1 is MNHEY and CDR2 is SMNVEV. The V end gives up 7 bases and the J end 5 bases, leaving 13 bases in the junction not matched to a gene. From the cysteine up to the phenylalanine, the CDR3 has a length of 16 residues. The CDR3 DNA has 48 bases and is translated from base 1. Comment on this clone: There is no known antigen for this receptor. Base qualities are not provided; no much larger clone lies one nucleotide away.

The cohort consisted of 666 healthy bone marrow donors. At the time of sampling, every cohort member was nominally healthy, though immune exposures that went unrecorded were likely present. The donor was CMV seropositive and belonged to the group of 250 to 300 seropositive cohort members. A peripheral blood sample was collected from each donor, and TCR beta sequencing was performed on peripheral blood mononuclear cells. The Qiagen DNeasy Blood Extraction Kit was used to extract genomic DNA from the blood cell samples. Library preparation employed the immunoSEQ multiplex PCR assay. The multiplex PCR relied on a mix of 60 forward primers for TCR Vbeta segments and 13 reverse primers for TCR Jbeta segments. A multiplex PCR assay on genomic DNA amplified the CDR3 region of rearranged TCR beta genes. The amplified TCR beta libraries were sequenced on the Illumina HiSeq System as 87-base-pair reads. On the authors' methods: Across the 640 or so repertoires, a later analysis counted tens of millions of unique TCR beta chains, 9 million to 14 million of which were shared by at least two donors. Raw reads were error-corrected and collapsed into unique sequences by a nearest-neighbor algorithm in which closely related sequences were merged to remove PCR and sequencing errors. Alignment of CDR3 sequences to IMGT reference sequences was used to assign V, D and J gene segments. Each retained sequence needed at least a six-nucleotide match to both a V gene segment and a J gene segment. A rearrangement was called productive if the CDR3 had no stop codons and remained in frame with V and J, and every other rearrangement was called non-productive. CDR3 was defined by IMGT convention, running from the second conserved V-encoded cysteine to the conserved J-encoded phenylalanine. Sequences without an unambiguous match to a single V gene segment were excluded from the earlier analysis of approximately 600 of the donors. In an earlier analysis of 500 to 750 of the donors, V segments were called functional above 56.7% productive rearrangements and were called segregating when the between-donor standard deviation exceeded 5%. A statistical classification framework was built for diagnosing cytomegalovirus status from the catalog of TCR beta chain sequences. In a later analysis, V and J genes were assigned by comparing TCR nucleotide sequences against IMGT/GENE-DB human TR gene sequences. Using the TCRdist pipeline, a later analysis assigned CDR3 sequences along with most-parsimonious VDJ recombination scenarios. In a later analysis, each TCR beta chain was defined by its CDR3 amino acid sequence together with its V-gene family, and reads without a unique V-gene family were excluded. A later analysis removed 600 or so highly shared, low-generation-probability nucleotide sequences to deal with suspected cross-contamination and a sequencing artifact. For each public chain, a later analysis derived a clonal expansion index from normalized ranks of inferred template counts within each repertoire. A later analysis computed generation probabilities with a VDJ recombination model fitted to out-of-frame rearrangements, and checked the results against IGoR. A later analysis scored TCR-TCR, TCR-HLA and TCR-CMV co-occurrence with hypergeometric tests, applying a repertoire-size bias correction to TCR pairs. False discovery rates were estimated in a later analysis by permuting HLA or CMV assignments 20 times. In a later analysis, co-occurring TCRs were grouped using DBSCAN, and TCRdist sequence similarity was added for clustering within HLA-allele-positive subsets. Repertoires with fewer than 30,000 or more than 120,000 public chains, plus five repertoires with anomalous nucleotide sharing, were excluded from co-occurrence clustering. TCRdb mirrors the immuneACCESS table, restricted to in-frame sequences. Some clones are absent from its copies; in checked studies, under half trace to an unresolved V gene, and the reason for the others is unknown. Clone size and V and J calls were adopted from that table, with D and trimming inferred from the DNA. Within this sample are 80,000 to 95,000 clones, with about 74% of them counted one time only. Over 13% of the sample goes to the ten largest clones.

The sequenced material came from PBMCs. The source of this sequence is a woman between 50 and 59 years old in good health and CMV-seropositive. The rearrangement combines TRBV27 with TRBJ2-7, and TRBD1 matches 11 of the central bases. DNA sequence: TGTGCCAGCACCCTAATCCCGGGACAGGGGGTGAACGAGCAGTACTTC. This encodes CASTLIPGQGVNEQYF.